This TCR beta chain was obtained from a study of blood T cell repertoires in COVID-19. Study information: Sites in the United States, Italy and Spain provided acute and convalescent COVID-19 samples.

Generated by immunoSEQ multiplex PCR, the TCRdb table keeps only in-frame clones and is missing some. Among around 270,000 clones listed, more than 85% were seen once. Germline values: CDR1 MGHRA, CDR2 YSYEKL. The CDR3 is 14 residues long. Trimming cost V 4 bases and J 6 bases; bases outside gene matches: 8. The receptor comes from a woman aged 55 to 70 with COVID-19, enrolled during active disease. Sequenced: peripheral blood. The chain couples TRBV4-1 to TRBJ1-2; 7 bases fit TRBD1. CDR3 amino acids: CASSRLGQVDGYTF. CDR3 in DNA: TGCGCCAGCAGCCGCCTCGGACAGGTAGATGGCTACACCTTC.